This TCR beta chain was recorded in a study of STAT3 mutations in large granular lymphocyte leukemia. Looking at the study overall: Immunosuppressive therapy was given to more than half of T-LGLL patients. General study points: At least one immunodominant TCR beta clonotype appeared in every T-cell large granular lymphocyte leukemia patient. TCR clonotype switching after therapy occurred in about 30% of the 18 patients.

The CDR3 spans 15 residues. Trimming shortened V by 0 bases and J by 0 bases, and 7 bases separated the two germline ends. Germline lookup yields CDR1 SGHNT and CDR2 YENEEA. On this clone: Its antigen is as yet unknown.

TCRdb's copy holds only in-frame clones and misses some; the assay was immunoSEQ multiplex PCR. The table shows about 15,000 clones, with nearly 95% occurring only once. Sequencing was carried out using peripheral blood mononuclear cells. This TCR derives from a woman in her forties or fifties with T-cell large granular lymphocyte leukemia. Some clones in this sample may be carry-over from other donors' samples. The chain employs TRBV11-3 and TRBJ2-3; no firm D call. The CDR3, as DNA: TGTGCCAGCAGCTTAGAGGCTCGTAGCACAGATACGCAGTATTTT. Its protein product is CASSLEARSTDTQYF. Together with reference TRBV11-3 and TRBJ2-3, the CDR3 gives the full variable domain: EAGVVQSPRYKIIEKKQPVAFWCNPISGHNTLYWYLQNLGQGPELLIRYENEEAVDDSQLPKDRFSAERLKGVDSTLKIQPAELGDSAVYLCASSLEARSTDTQYFGPGTRLTVL.